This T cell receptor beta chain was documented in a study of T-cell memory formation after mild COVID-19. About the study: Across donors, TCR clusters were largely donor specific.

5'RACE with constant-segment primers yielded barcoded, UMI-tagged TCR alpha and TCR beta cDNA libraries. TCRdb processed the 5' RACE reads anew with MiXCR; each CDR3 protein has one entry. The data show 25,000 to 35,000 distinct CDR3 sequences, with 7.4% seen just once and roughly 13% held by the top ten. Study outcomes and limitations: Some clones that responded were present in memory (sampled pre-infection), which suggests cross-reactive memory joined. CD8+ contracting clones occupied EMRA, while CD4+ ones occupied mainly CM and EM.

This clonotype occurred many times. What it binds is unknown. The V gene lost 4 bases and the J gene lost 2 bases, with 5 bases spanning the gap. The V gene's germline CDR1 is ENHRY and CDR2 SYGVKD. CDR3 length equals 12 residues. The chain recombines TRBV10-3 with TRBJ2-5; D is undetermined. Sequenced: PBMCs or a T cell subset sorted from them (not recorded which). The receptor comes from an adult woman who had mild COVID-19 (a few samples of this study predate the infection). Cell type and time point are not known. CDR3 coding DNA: TGTGCCATCAGTGCCAATCAAGAGACCCAGTACTTC. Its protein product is CAISANQETQYF.